The 10 T cell receptor beta chains given below trace back to one sample, sequenced in a study of blood T cell repertoires in COVID-19. Method: immunoSEQ multiplex PCR; TCRdb's copy keeps in-frame clones and lacks some. This table holds around 140,000 clones, over 75% found once. Sequencing was carried out using peripheral blood. The receptors derive from a man aged 18-30 years with COVID-19, enrolled during active disease.

The chain recombines TRBV6-2 or TRBV6-3 with TRBJ1-3, with 8 bases identical to TRBD1. The CDR3 is made up of 16 amino acids. Germline V gene lookup returns CDR1 MNHEY and CDR2 SVGEGT. The V segment lost 5 bases and the J segment 4 bases; nucleotides outside the gene matches: 10. This CDR3 is CASSVLGQDYGNTIYF. In nucleotides, the CDR3 is TGTGCCAGCAGTGTCTTGGGACAGGATTACGGAAACACCATATATTTT.

The chain carries TRBV19 and TRBJ1-5; 7 bases align to TRBD1. CDR3 length: 14 residues. Germline V gives CDR1 LNHDA, CDR2 SQIVND (reference sequence). After removal of 6 bases from V and 6 bases from J, the junction contained 8 bases not matched to a gene. The CDR3 nucleotides read TGTGCCAGTAGGCCCGACAGGGAAGGTCAGCCCCAGCATTTT. It codes for CASRPDREGQPQHF.

The rearrangement links TRBV19 to TRBJ2-3; 9 positions match TRBD2. The CDR3 contains 16 residues. Germline V gives CDR1 LNHDA, CDR2 SQIVND (reference sequence). Unmatched junction bases numbered 5, after V lost 3 bases and J lost 1 base. The CDR3: CASSMVAGVGTDTQYF. CDR3 in DNA: TGTGCCAGTAGTATGGTAGCGGGAGTGGGCACAGATACGCAGTATTTT.

The chain has TRBV6-6 and TRBJ2-7; 9 nucleotides match TRBD2. Germline V lookup: CDR1 MNHNY, CDR2 SVGAGI (reference sequence). The CDR3 has 14 amino acids. After removal of 5 bases from V and 6 bases from J, the junction contained 8 bases not matched to a gene. The DNA for the CDR3 is TGTGCCAGCAGTGGGACTAGCCGACGTACCGAGCAGTACTTC. It encodes CASSGTSRRTEQYF.

This clone was observed a few times. The rearrangement joins TRBV11-2 to TRBJ2-7; D gene uncertain. The CDR3 consists of 13 residues. V lost 1 base and J 3 bases, leaving 7 bases between the germline ends. Germline V gene data show CDR1 as SGHAT and CDR2 as FQNNGV. The CDR3 DNA sequence: TGTGCCAGCAGCTTAGCGGGTTTCTACGAGCAGTACTTC. It translates to CASSLAGFYEQYF.

In DNA, the CDR3 is TGTGCCAGCTCGCTCTCCGGGGGGAGGTCTGGGGCCAACGTCCTGACTTTC. It codes for CASSLSGGRSGANVLTF. The gene calls are TRBV18 and TRBJ2-6; 7 nucleotides agree with TRBD2. V lost 6 bases to trimming and J lost 1 base; unmatched junction nucleotides: 9. The CDR3 consists of 17 residues. Germline loops: CDR1 KGHSH, CDR2 LQKENI.

The rearrangement links TRBV9 to TRBJ1-1; 7 positions match TRBD1. With 0 bases clipped from V and 5 bases from J, the junction kept 4 bases outside the gene matches. The germline CDR1 and CDR2 sequences are SGDLS and YYNGEE. This CDR3 spans 14 amino acids. CDR3 protein: CASSVAGGNTEAFF. The CDR3 coding sequence is TGTGCCAGCAGCGTAGCAGGGGGTAATACTGAAGCTTTCTTT.

This clone showed up just a few times. The chain employs TRBV5-1 and TRBJ2-1; the D gene is possibly TRBD2 (5 bases). V was trimmed by 0 bases and J by 3 bases, leaving 7 bases between them. This CDR3 spans 14 amino acids. Germline lookup yields CDR1 SGHRS and CDR2 YFSETQ. The CDR3 protein is CASSLAGFYNEQFF. The CDR3 DNA follows: TGCGCCAGCAGCTTGGCGGGATTCTACAATGAGCAGTTCTTC.

The rearrangement uses TRBV28 and TRBJ2-7; 7 nucleotides line up with TRBD1. After removal of 1 base from V and 6 bases from J, the junction contained 6 bases not matched to a gene. This CDR3 spans 14 amino acids. Germline V gene sequence: CDR1 MDHEN, CDR2 SYDVKM. The CDR3 DNA reads TGTGCCAGCAGTTTATTGGGGACAGAACGCGAGCAGTACTTC. It specifies CASSLLGTEREQYF.

The chain has TRBV27 and TRBJ2-7; 9 nucleotides line up with TRBD2. After removal of 4 bases from V and 5 bases from J, the junction contained 9 bases not matched to a gene. Germline assignment: CDR1 MNHEY and CDR2 SMNVEV (reference sequence). The CDR3 is 15 residues long. CDR3 coding DNA: TGTGCCAGCAGTTCTCCAGCGGGAGGCCGTAACGAGCAGTACTTC. This translates into CASSSPAGGRNEQYF.